This is a list of T cell receptor beta chains from one sample in a study of blood T cell repertoires in COVID-19. The protocol was immunoSEQ multiplex PCR, while the TCRdb copy is restricted to in-frame clones and leaves out a portion. The repertoire has roughly 150,000 clones, about four fifths of them found once; the top ten carry roughly 0.52%. Sample: peripheral blood. These receptors were obtained from a man in his 60s with acute or convalescent COVID-19. CDR3s include the opening cysteine and the closing phenylalanine or tryptophan. The order of the fields is clone size, D gene, V gene, J gene, CDR3 protein, CDR3 DNA. D genes are given only for firm matches. Clone size, where shown, is once, few, many, or a class for clones that have expanded.

-	-	TRBV28	TRBJ1-5	CASSTRRGGSNQPQHF	TGTGCCAGCAGCACTCGAAGGGGTGGAAGCAATCAGCCCCAGCATTTT
-	-	TRBV19	TRBJ1-5	CASSTLFSNQPQHF	TGTGCCAGTAGTACACTTTTTAGCAATCAGCCCCAGCATTTT
-	-	TRBV6-5	TRBJ1-3	CASSRDFSGNTIYF	TGTGCCAGCAGTAGGGACTTCTCTGGAAACACCATATATTTT
-	-	TRBV6-2/TRBV6-3	TRBJ1-5	CASSYAAWGVNQPQHF	TGTGCCAGCAGTTACGCGGCTTGGGGGGTCAATCAGCCCCAGCATTTT
-	TRBD1	TRBV18	TRBJ2-2	CASSLGGADTGELFF	TGTGCCAGCTCACTAGGGGGCGCCGACACCGGGGAGCTGTTTTTT
-	TRBD1	TRBV5-1	TRBJ1-2	CASSLDRGSGYTF	TGCGCCAGCAGCTTGGACAGGGGATCCGGCTACACCTTC
-	-	TRBV3-1/TRBV3-2	TRBJ1-1	CAPSGWGAFF	TGTGCCCCTTCGGGGTGGGGTGCTTTCTTT
-	TRBD1	TRBV27	TRBJ1-2	CASSSPPRGVGYTF	TGTGCCAGCAGTTCCCCCCCCAGGGGGGTAGGCTACACCTTC
-	-	TRBV5-4	TRBJ2-1	CASSYYHSSYNEQFF	TGTGCCAGCAGCTATTACCATAGCTCCTACAATGAGCAGTTCTTC
once	TRBD1	TRBV6-5	TRBJ2-2	CASRKDRANTGELFF	TGTGCCAGCAGGAAAGACAGGGCAAACACCGGGGAGCTGTTTTTT
-	-	TRBV5-6	TRBJ2-1	CASSPAGANEQFF	TGTGCCAGCAGCCCCGCAGGGGCGAATGAGCAGTTCTTC
-	-	TRBV6-2/TRBV6-3	TRBJ1-6	CASSYDRRDSPLHF	TGTGCCAGCAGTTACGACCGGCGGGATTCACCCCTCCACTTT
-	TRBD1	TRBV3-1/TRBV3-2	TRBJ1-3	CASSQGQGSGNTIYF	TGTGCCAGCAGCCAAGGACAGGGGTCTGGAAACACCATATATTTT
-	TRBD2	TRBV4-1	TRBJ2-1	CASSQDGSGGGYNEQFF	TGCGCCAGCAGCCAAGATGGGAGCGGGGGTGGCTACAATGAGCAGTTCTTC
-	TRBD2	TRBV2	TRBJ2-3	CASRILAALTDTQYF	TGTGCCAGCAGGATCCTAGCGGCCCTCACAGATACGCAGTATTTT
-	-	TRBV7-9	TRBJ2-5	CASSLTGSFTETQYF	TGTGCCAGCAGCTTGACAGGTTCGTTTACGGAGACCCAGTACTTC
-	-	TRBV10-3	TRBJ1-1	CAISARGTEAFF	TGTGCCATCAGTGCCCGGGGGACTGAAGCTTTCTTT